Listed below are T cell receptor beta chains from one sample, sequenced in a study of cytomegalovirus exposure and HLA in healthy donors. Sequencing was performed with immunoSEQ multiplex PCR; in TCRdb, only in-frame clones are kept and a portion is missing. The table records approximately 180,000 clones, 77% of them present only once. Sequencing used PBMCs. The origin of the receptors is a woman aged 25 to 45 in good health and CMV-seropositive. Each CDR3 is given with its conserved first and last residue. Each record gives: V gene, J gene, clone size, CDR3 protein. Clone sizes are given selectively: once, few, many, or a class where the clone is expanded.

TRBV11-1	TRBJ2-7	NA	CASSGQGLNYEQYF
TRBV6-5	TRBJ2-5	NA	CASSSGSTVKTQYF
TRBV6-5	TRBJ2-5	NA	CASSYITSGQETQYF
TRBV5-4	TRBJ2-7	few	CASSFMGEGSYEQYF
TRBV6-1	TRBJ1-2	NA	CASSDPRTGSGYTF
TRBV28	TRBJ1-1	NA	CASSTRRGKFPEAFF
TRBV7-8	TRBJ1-2	NA	CASSGTVQNYGYTF
TRBV6-1	TRBJ1-5	NA	CASSPTPSNQPQHF
TRBV13	TRBJ2-7	NA	CASSEASGPYEQYF
TRBV6-5	TRBJ2-7	NA	CASSFPRGSQYEQYF
TRBV6-5	TRBJ2-1	NA	CASSTGDYNEQFF
TRBV27	TRBJ2-7	NA	CASSPGTRRAYEQYF
TRBV27	TRBJ1-2	NA	CASSLDRNYGYTF
TRBV28	TRBJ1-2	NA	CASTAAEYGYTF
TRBV6-4	TRBJ2-3	once	CASSDVASSTDTQYF
TRBV5-4	TRBJ2-7	once	CASSTGLRASGYEQYF
TRBV18	TRBJ2-1	NA	CASSQNKGNEQFF
TRBV2	TRBJ2-2	NA	CASSRLAGRNTGELFF
TRBV5-1	TRBJ2-6	NA	CASSPKRDSGANVLTF
TRBV15	TRBJ2-2	NA	CATSRARPGTGELFF
TRBV7-6	TRBJ1-2	NA	CASSTGQALYGYTF
TRBV11-1	TRBJ2-5	few	CASSLDPPSWTGSQETQYF
TRBV5-1	TRBJ2-2	NA	CASSFDGAGELFF
TRBV28	TRBJ2-7	NA	CASSFGTGPNSGEQYF
TRBV28	TRBJ2-7	medium-sized	CATRVTSVYEQYF
TRBV7-9	TRBJ1-1	NA	CASRRGLNTEAFF
TRBV27	TRBJ2-7	NA	CASSPFTGSYEQYF
TRBV27	TRBJ2-7	NA	CASSHGQDYPYEQYF
TRBV30	TRBJ2-7	NA	CAWNGGGTYEQYF
TRBV28	TRBJ1-2	NA	CASSSPTGRGGYTF
TRBV19	TRBJ1-2	NA	CASSIDPGFRGYTF
TRBV7-6	TRBJ2-1	NA	CASSIWTEPGAAEQFF